A selection of T cell receptor beta chains follows, all from one sample in a study of CD4 T cells in relation to SARS-CoV-2 and coronaviruses. These receptors' targets are unknown. Clones were sequenced by immunoSEQ multiplex PCR, and TCRdb holds only the in-frame ones, with some missing. The data contain around 29,000 clones, less than 85% of them seen just once; the ten biggest clones take up over 12%. Specimen: CD4+ T cells from PBMCs, cultured in vitro. Receptors were obtained from a human donor in good health. The CDR3 runs from the conserved cysteine through the conserved F or W. The order of the fields is J gene, D gene, V gene, clone size, CDR3 protein, CDR3 DNA. D genes are given only for firm matches. Expanded clones are given a class, and other clones once, few, many or no size at all.

j_gene: TRBJ1-3; d_gene: .; v_gene: TRBV7-9; abundance: .; CDR3aa: CASSFGTNSGNTIYF; CDR3nt: TGTGCCAGCAGCTTCGGGACCAACTCTGGAAACACCATATATTTT
j_gene: TRBJ2-2; d_gene: .; v_gene: TRBV4-3; abundance: .; CDR3aa: CASSQVFPNDGELFF; CDR3nt: TGCGCCAGCAGCCAAGTGTTCCCGAACGACGGGGAGCTGTTTTTT
j_gene: TRBJ1-2; d_gene: .; v_gene: TRBV6-1; abundance: once; CDR3aa: CASSESRGILGYTF; CDR3nt: TGTGCCAGCAGTGAATCCCGGGGGATTCTTGGCTACACCTTC
j_gene: TRBJ2-3; d_gene: .; v_gene: TRBV6-2/TRBV6-3; abundance: .; CDR3aa: CASSYRLATDTQYF; CDR3nt: TGTGCCAGCAGTTATCGTCTAGCCACAGATACGCAGTATTTT
j_gene: TRBJ2-3; d_gene: TRBD2; v_gene: TRBV3-1/TRBV3-2; abundance: .; CDR3aa: CASSQDRRPAGTTDTQYF; CDR3nt: TGTGCCAGCAGCCAAGATCGTCGCCCAGCGGGGACCACAGATACGCAGTATTTT
j_gene: TRBJ1-2; d_gene: TRBD1; v_gene: TRBV13; abundance: medium-sized; CDR3aa: CASSRQVTGFTYGYTF; CDR3nt: TGTGCCAGCAGCCGCCAAGTGACAGGGTTTACCTATGGCTACACCTTC
j_gene: TRBJ2-5; d_gene: TRBD2; v_gene: TRBV6-5; abundance: .; CDR3aa: CASRPLSGRGKTQYF; CDR3nt: TGTGCCAGCAGGCCTTTGAGCGGGAGAGGGAAGACCCAGTACTTC
j_gene: TRBJ2-7; d_gene: TRBD2; v_gene: TRBV2; abundance: few; CDR3aa: CASSEWASGRVVHEQYF; CDR3nt: TGTGCCAGCAGTGAATGGGCTAGCGGGAGGGTAGTCCACGAGCAGTACTTC
j_gene: TRBJ2-7; d_gene: .; v_gene: TRBV6-6; abundance: .; CDR3aa: CASNGAYEQYF; CDR3nt: TGTGCCAGCAATGGGGCCTACGAGCAGTACTTC
j_gene: TRBJ1-5; d_gene: .; v_gene: TRBV5-1; abundance: .; CDR3aa: CASSLDSGTNQPQHF; CDR3nt: TGCGCCAGCAGCTTGGATTCGGGGACAAATCAGCCCCAGCATTTT
j_gene: TRBJ2-1; d_gene: .; v_gene: TRBV6-2/TRBV6-3; abundance: once; CDR3aa: CASSRQGNEQFF; CDR3nt: TGTGCCAGCAGCCGCCAGGGAAATGAGCAGTTCTTC
j_gene: TRBJ1-2; d_gene: .; v_gene: TRBV6-5; abundance: .; CDR3aa: CASSYDNNYGYTF; CDR3nt: TGTGCCAGCAGTTACGACAATAACTATGGCTACACCTTC
j_gene: TRBJ2-5; d_gene: TRBD2; v_gene: TRBV5-1; abundance: .; CDR3aa: CASSPPGLAGVGGETQYF; CDR3nt: TGCGCCAGCAGCCCCCCGGGACTAGCGGGGGTTGGTGGGGAGACCCAGTACTTC
j_gene: TRBJ2-1; d_gene: TRBD2; v_gene: TRBV3-1/TRBV3-2; abundance: .; CDR3aa: CASSSVVAGGPRNEQFF; CDR3nt: TGTGCCAGCAGCAGTGTTGTGGCGGGAGGGCCAAGGAATGAGCAGTTCTTC